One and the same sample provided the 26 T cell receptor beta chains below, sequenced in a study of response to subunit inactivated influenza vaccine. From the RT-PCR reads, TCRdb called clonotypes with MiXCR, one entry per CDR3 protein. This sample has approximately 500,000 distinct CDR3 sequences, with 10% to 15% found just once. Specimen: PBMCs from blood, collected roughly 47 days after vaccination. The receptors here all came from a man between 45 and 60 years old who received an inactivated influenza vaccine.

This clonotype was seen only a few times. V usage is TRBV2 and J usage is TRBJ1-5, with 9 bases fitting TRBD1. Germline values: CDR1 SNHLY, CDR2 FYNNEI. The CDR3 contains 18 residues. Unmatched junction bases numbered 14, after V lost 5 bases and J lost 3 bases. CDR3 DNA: TGTGCCAGCAGTACAAGCCGGGACAGGGCGTCCCTCAATCAGCCCCAGCATTTT. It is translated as CASSTSRDRASLNQPQHF. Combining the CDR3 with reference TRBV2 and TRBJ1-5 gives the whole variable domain EPEVTQTPSHQVTQMGQEVILRCVPISNHLYFYWYRQILGQKVEFLVSFYNNEISEKSEIFDDQFSVERPDGSNFTLKIRSTKLEDSAMYFCASSTSRDRASLNQPQHFGDGTRLSIL.

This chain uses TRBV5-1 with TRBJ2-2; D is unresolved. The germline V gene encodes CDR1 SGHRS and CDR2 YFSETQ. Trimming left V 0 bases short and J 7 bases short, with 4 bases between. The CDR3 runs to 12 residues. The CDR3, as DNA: TGCGCCAGCAGCTTGGTTGTCGGGGAGCTGTTTTTT. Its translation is CASSLVVGELFF.

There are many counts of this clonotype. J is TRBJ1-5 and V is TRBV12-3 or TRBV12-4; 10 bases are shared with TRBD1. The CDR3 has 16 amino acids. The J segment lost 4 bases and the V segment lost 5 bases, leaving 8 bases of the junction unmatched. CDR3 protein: CASSIYGTGENQPQHF. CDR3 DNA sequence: TGTGCCAGCAGTATATACGGGACAGGGGAAAATCAGCCCCAGCATTTT.

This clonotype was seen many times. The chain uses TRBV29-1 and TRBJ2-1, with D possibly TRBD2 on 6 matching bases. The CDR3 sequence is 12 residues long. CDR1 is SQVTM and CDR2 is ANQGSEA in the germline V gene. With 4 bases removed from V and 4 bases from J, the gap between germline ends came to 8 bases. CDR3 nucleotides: TGCAGCGTTGGCGGGACTTACAATGAGCAGTTCTTC. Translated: CSVGGTYNEQFF.

The CDR3: CASSYGRGTYNEQFF. DNA for the CDR3: TGTGCCAGCAGTTACGGCAGGGGCACCTACAATGAGCAGTTCTTC. This chain joins TRBV6-5 and TRBJ2-1; weak D call: TRBD1 (6 bases). Germline CDR1 MNHEY, CDR2 SVGAGI. V lost 2 bases and J 2 bases, leaving 10 bases between the germline ends. The length of the CDR3 is 15 residues.

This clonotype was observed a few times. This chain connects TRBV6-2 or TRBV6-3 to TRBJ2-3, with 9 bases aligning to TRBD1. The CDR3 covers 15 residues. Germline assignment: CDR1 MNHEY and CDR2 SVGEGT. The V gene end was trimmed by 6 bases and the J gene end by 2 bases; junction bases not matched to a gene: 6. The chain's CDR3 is CASRRQGENTDTQYF. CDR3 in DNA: TGTGCCAGCAGGAGACAGGGGGAGAACACAGATACGCAGTATTTT.

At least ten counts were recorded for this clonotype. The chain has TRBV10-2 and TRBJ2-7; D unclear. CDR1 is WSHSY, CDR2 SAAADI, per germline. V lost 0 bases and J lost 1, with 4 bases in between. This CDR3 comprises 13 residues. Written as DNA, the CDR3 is TGCGCCAGCAGTGAGTCACCTTCCTACGAGCAGTACTTC. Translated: CASSESPSYEQYF.

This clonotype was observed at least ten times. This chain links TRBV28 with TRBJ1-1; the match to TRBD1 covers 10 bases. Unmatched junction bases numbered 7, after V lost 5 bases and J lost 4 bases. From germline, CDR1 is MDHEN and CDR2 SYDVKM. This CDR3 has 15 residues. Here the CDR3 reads CASSLLGQGGTEAFF. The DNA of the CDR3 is TGTGCCAGCAGTCTCCTAGGACAGGGGGGCACTGAAGCTTTCTTT. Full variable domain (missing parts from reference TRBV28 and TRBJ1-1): DVKVTQSSRYLVKRTGEKVFLECVQDMDHENMFWYRQDPGLGLRLIYFSYDVKMKEKGDIPEGYSVSREKKERFSLILESASTNQTSMYLCASSLLGQGGTEAFFGQGTRLTVV.

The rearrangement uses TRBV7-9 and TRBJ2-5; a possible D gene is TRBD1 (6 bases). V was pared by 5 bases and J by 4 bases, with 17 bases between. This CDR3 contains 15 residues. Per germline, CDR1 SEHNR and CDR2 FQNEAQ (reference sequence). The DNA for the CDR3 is TGTGCCAGCAGCCACCCTAACAGGGCCGGAGAGACCCAGTACTTC. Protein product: CASSHPNRAGETQYF. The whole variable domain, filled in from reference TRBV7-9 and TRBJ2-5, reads DTGVSQNPRHKITKRGQNVTFRCDPISEHNRLYWYRQTLGQGPEFLTYFQNEAQLEKSRLLSDRFSAERPKGSFSTLEIQRTEQGDSAMYLCASSHPNRAGETQYFGPGTRLLVL.

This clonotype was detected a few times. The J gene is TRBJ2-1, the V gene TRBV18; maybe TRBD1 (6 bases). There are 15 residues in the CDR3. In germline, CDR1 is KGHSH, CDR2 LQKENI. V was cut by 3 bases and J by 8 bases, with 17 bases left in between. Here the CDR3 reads CASSPQQGWAYEQFF. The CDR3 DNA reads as TGTGCCAGCTCACCTCAGCAGGGGTGGGCCTATGAGCAGTTCTTC. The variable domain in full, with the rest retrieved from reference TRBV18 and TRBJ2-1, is NAGVMQNPRHLVRRRGQEARLRCSPMKGHSHVYWYRQLPEEGLKFMVYLQKENIIDESGMPKERFSAEFPKEGPSILRIQQVVRGDSAAYFCASSPQQGWAYEQFFGPGTRLTVL.

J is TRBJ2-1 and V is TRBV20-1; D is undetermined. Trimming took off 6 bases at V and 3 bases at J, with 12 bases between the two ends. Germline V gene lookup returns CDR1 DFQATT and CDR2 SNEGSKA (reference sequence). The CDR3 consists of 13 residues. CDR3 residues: CSAFDGYYNEQFF. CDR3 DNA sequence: TGCAGTGCCTTCGACGGGTACTACAATGAGCAGTTCTTC.

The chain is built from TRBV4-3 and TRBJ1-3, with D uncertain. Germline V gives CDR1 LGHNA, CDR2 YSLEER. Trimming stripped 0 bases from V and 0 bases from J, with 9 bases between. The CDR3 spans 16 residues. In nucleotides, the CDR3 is TGCGCCAGCAGCCAAGATGTATGGAGCTCTGGAAACACCATATATTTT. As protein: CASSQDVWSSGNTIYF.

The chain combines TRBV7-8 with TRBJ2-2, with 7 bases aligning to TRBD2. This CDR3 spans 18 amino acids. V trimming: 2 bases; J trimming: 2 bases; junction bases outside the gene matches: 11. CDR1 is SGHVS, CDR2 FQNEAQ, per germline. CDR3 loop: CASSLRAGLAANTGELFF. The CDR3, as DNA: TGTGCCAGCAGCTTAAGGGCGGGCCTAGCGGCAAACACCGGGGAGCTGTTTTTT.

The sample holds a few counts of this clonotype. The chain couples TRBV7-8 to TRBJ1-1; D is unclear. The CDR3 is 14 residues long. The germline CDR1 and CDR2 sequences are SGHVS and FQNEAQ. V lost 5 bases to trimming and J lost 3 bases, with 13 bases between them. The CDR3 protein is CASSRSSDYTEAFF. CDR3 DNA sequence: TGTGCCAGCAGCCGAAGCTCGGATTACACTGAAGCTTTCTTT.

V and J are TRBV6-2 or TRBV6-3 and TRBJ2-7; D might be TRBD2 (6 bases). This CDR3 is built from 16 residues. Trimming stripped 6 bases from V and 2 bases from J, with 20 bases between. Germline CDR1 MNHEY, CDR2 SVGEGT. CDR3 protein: CASRSVAGTVAYEQYF. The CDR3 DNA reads TGTGCCAGCAGATCGGTCGCCGGGACTGTCGCCTACGAGCAGTACTTC.

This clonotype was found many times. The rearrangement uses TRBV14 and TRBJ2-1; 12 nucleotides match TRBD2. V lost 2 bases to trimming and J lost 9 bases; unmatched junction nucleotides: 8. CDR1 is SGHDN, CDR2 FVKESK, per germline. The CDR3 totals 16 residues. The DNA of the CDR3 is TGTGCCAGCAGCCAAAGAAGGACTAGCGGGACCGGTGAGCAGTTCTTC. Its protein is CASSQRRTSGTGEQFF.

The CDR3 sequence is CASSFSSDASGRVPSTDTQYF. CDR3 nucleotide sequence: TGTGCCAGCAGTTTTTCCTCGGACGCTAGCGGGAGGGTCCCTAGCACAGATACGCAGTATTTT. The genes are TRBV28 and TRBJ2-3; TRBD2 agrees at 12 bases. The CDR3 has 21 residues. V lost 3 bases and J lost 0; bases outside the gene matches: 16. The V gene's germline CDR1 is MDHEN and CDR2 SYDVKM.

DNA of the CDR3: TGCAGTGCAAGCCGCCCCCCGGGACTAGGAAATGAGCAGTTCTTC. This codes for CSASRPPGLGNEQFF. The J gene is TRBJ2-1, the V gene TRBV20-1; 8 nucleotides line up with TRBD2. Trimming took 6 bases from V and 7 from J; bases not matched to a gene: 14. CDR3 size: 15 residues. The V gene's germline CDR1 is DFQATT and CDR2 SNEGSKA (reference sequence).

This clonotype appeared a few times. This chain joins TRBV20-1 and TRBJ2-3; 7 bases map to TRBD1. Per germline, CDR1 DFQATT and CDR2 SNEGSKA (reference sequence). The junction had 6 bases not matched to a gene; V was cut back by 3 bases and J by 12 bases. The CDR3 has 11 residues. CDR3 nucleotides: TGCAGTGCTAGGGACGGGACAGTTCAGTATTTT. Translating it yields CSARDGTVQYF.

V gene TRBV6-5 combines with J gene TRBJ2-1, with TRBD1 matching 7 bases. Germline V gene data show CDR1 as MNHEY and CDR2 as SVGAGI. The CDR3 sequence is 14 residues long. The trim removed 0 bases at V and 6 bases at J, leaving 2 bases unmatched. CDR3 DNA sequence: TGTGCCAGCAGTTACTCTCCAGGGGGCAATGAGCAGTTCTTC. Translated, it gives CASSYSPGGNEQFF.

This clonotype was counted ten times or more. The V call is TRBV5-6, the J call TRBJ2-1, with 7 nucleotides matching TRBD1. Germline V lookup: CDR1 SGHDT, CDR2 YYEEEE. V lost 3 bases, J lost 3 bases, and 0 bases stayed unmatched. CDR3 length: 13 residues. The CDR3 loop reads CASSWDSYNEQFF. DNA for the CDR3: TGTGCCAGCAGCTGGGACAGCTACAATGAGCAGTTCTTC. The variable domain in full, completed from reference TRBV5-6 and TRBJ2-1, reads DAGVTQSPTHLIKTRGQQVTLRCSPKSGHDTVSWYQQALGQGPQFIFQYYEEEERQRGNFPDRFSGHQFPNYSSELNVNALLLGDSALYLCASSWDSYNEQFFGPGTRLTVL.

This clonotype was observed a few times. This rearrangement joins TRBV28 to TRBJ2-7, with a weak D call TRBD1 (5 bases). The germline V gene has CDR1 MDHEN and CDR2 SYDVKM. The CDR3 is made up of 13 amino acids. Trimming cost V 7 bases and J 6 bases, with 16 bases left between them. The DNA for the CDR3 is TGTGCCAGCACTACGCCCCCAGGGCTCGAGCAGTACTTC. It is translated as CASTTPPGLEQYF.

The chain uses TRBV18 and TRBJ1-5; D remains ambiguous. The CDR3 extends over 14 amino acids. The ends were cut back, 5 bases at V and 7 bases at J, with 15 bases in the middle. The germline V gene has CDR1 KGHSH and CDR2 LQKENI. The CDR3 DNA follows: TGTGCCAGCTCAGCCCGACCTCCACTCCAGCCCCAGCATTTT. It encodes CASSARPPLQPQHF.

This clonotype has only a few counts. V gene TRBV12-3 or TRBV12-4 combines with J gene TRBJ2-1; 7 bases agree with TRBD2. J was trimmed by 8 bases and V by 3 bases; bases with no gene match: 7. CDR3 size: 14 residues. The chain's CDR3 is CASSLRREFHEQFF. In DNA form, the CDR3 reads TGTGCCAGCAGTTTGCGGCGGGAGTTCCATGAGCAGTTCTTC.

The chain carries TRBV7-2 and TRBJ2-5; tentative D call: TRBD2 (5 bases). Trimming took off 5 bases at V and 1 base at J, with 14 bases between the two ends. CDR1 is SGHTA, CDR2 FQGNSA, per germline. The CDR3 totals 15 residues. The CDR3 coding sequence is TGTGCCAGCAGCACCCGCCTCGCGGGCCAAGAGACCCAGTACTTC. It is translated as CASSTRLAGQETQYF. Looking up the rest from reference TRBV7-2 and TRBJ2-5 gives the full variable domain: GAGVSQSPSNKVTEKGKDVELRCDPISGHTALYWYRQSLGQGLEFLIYFQGNSAPDKSGLPSDRFSAERTGGSVSTLTIQRTQQEDSAVYLCASSTRLAGQETQYFGPGTRLLVL.

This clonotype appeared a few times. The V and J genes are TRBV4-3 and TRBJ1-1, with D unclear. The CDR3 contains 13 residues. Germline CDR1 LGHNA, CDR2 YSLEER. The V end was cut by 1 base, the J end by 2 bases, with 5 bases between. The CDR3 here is CASSQGDNTEAFF. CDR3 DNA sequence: TGCGCCAGCAGCCAAGGTGATAACACTGAAGCTTTCTTT.